These 32 T cell receptor beta chains originate from one sample sequenced in a study of control samples from healthy donors and cancer patients. Repertoires were generated with immunoSEQ multiplex PCR, while TCRdb's copy carries only in-frame clones and drops some. The sample holds about 120,000 clones, 89% seen once. Sequencing was done on a sample of blood. These receptors were obtained from a man aged 50 or older in good health.

The chain is built from TRBV29-1 and TRBJ1-2; D not resolved. The CDR3 runs to 13 residues. The V end was cut by 4 bases, the J end by 2 bases, with 11 bases between. In germline, CDR1 is SQVTM, CDR2 ANQGSEA. The CDR3 loop reads CSVGRTVNYGYTF. The CDR3 DNA reads TGCAGCGTTGGGAGGACGGTGAACTATGGCTACACCTTC. Using reference TRBV29-1 and TRBJ1-2 for the parts outside the CDR3, the full variable domain is SAVISQKPSRDICQRGTSLTIQCQVDSQVTMMFWYRQQPGQSLTLIATANQGSEATYESGFVIDKFPISRPNLTFSTLTVSNMSPEDSSIYLCSVGRTVNYGYTFGSGTRLTVV.

CDR3 coding DNA: TGTGCCAGCTCCCCCGCACAGGGAATCGGAGAGACCCAGTACTTC. Translation: CASSPAQGIGETQYF. The chain has TRBV6-5 and TRBJ2-5, with D tentatively TRBD1 (6 bases). V was trimmed by 8 bases and J by 4 bases, leaving 20 bases between them. The CDR3 has 15 amino acids. In germline, CDR1 is MNHEY, CDR2 SVGAGI.

J is TRBJ2-5 and V is TRBV24-1; the D is unclear. The CDR3 has 13 residues. CDR1 and CDR2 from the germline V gene are KGHDR and SFDVKD. V was pared by 12 bases and J by 2 bases, with 15 bases between. The CDR3 is CASGNGRQETQYF. DNA for the CDR3: TGTGCCTCCGGAAATGGACGGCAAGAGACCCAGTACTTC.

In this sample, this clone turned up once. V is TRBV18 and J is TRBJ2-7, with D possibly being TRBD2 (6 bases). Trimming cost V 0 bases and J 3 bases, with 6 bases left between them. CDR1 KGHSH and CDR2 LQKENI come from the germline V gene. The length of the CDR3 is 13 residues. CDR3: CASSPPGLYEQYF. CDR3 sequence (DNA): TGTGCCAGCTCACCACCGGGACTCTACGAGCAGTACTTC.

The rearrangement links TRBV5-4 to TRBJ2-7, with D uncertain. There are 11 residues in the CDR3. From germline, CDR1 is SGHNT and CDR2 YYREEE (reference sequence). V shed 2 bases and J shed 6 bases, with 6 bases lying between them. CDR3 in DNA: TGTGCCAGCAGCTTTCTTGGCGAGCAGTACTTC. This translates into CASSFLGEQYF.

This clone was seen only once. J is TRBJ1-3 and V is TRBV6-1; the D is unclear. CDR3 length: 14 amino acids. V was cut by 1 base and J by 3 bases, with 7 bases left in between. Germline lookup yields CDR1 MNHNS and CDR2 SASEGT. The CDR3, as DNA: TGTGCCAGCAGTGAAGATTGGTTTGGAAACACCATATATTTT. It is translated as CASSEDWFGNTIYF.

Only a few counts were recorded for this clone. The rearrangement joins TRBV27 to TRBJ2-7; possible D gene TRBD1, 5 bases. This CDR3 has 13 residues. Trimming took 5 bases from V and 7 from J, leaving 15 bases between them. In germline, CDR1 is MNHEY, CDR2 SMNVEV (reference sequence). CDR3 sequence reads: CASSLPPAGEQYF. CDR3 DNA: TGTGCCAGCAGTCTACCACCCGCAGGGGAGCAGTACTTC.

The J gene is TRBJ2-7, the V gene TRBV30, with a weak D call TRBD2 (5 bases). Trimming left V 0 bases short and J 4 bases short, with 7 bases between. The CDR3 extends over 12 amino acids. CDR1 GTSNPN and CDR2 SVGIG come from the germline V gene (reference sequence). In nucleotides, the CDR3 is TGTGCCTGGAGTGTACGAGGGTACGAGCAGTACTTC. It translates to CAWSVRGYEQYF. The entire variable domain, with the rest obtained from reference TRBV30 and TRBJ2-7, is as follows: SQTIHQWPATLVQPVGSPLSLECTVEGTSNPNLYWYRQAAGRGLQLLFYSVGIGQISSEVPQNLSASRPQDRQFILSSKKLLLSDSGFYLCAWSVRGYEQYFGPGTRLTVT.

This clone was counted a few times. The V call is TRBV3-1 (or the pseudogene TRBV3-2), the J call TRBJ1-6, with D possibly being TRBD1 (5 bases). This CDR3 has 16 amino acids. The V gene's germline CDR1 is LGHDT and CDR2 YNNKEL (reference sequence). Trimming pared 0 bases from V and 10 bases from J, leaving 16 bases between. The CDR3 nucleotides read TGTGCCAGCAGCCAAGATTGGTCAGGGTATAGATCACCCCTCCACTTT. This codes for CASSQDWSGYRSPLHF.

The V gene is TRBV6-5, the J gene TRBJ1-5; D is ambiguous. Germline V gene sequence: CDR1 MNHEY, CDR2 SVGAGI. The CDR3 covers 16 residues. The V end was cut by 2 bases, the J end by 3 bases, with 14 bases between. CDR3: CASSYGNGYVNQPQHF. The CDR3 nucleotides read TGTGCCAGCAGTTACGGGAACGGGTATGTCAATCAGCCCCAGCATTTT.

This clone has just a few counts. The CDR3 here is CASSETGRFGYTF. DNA of the CDR3: TGTGCCAGCAGTGAGACAGGGCGTTTTGGCTACACCTTC. The chain joins TRBV6-1 to TRBJ1-2; TRBD1 aligns across 7 bases. Germline trimming cut 3 bases from V and 7 bases from J; bases unmatched to any gene: 5. Germline assignment: CDR1 MNHNS and CDR2 SASEGT. The CDR3 consists of 13 residues.

The chain is built from TRBV19 and TRBJ1-3; D perhaps matches TRBD1 (5 bases). The V gene lost 6 bases and the J gene lost 0 bases, with 12 bases spanning the gap. The CDR3 is made up of 15 amino acids. Germline CDR1 LNHDA, CDR2 SQIVND (reference sequence). The CDR3 DNA reads as TGTGCCAGTAGAGAACAGGCGTCCTCTGGAAACACCATATATTTT. The encoded protein is CASREQASSGNTIYF.

This clone is a singleton in its sample. This chain connects TRBV29-1 to TRBJ1-1; D is perhaps TRBD1 (5 bases). The germline V gene encodes CDR1 SQVTM and CDR2 ANQGSEA. The CDR3 is 13 amino acids. With 3 bases removed from V and 6 bases from J, the gap between germline ends came to 14 bases. The DNA for the CDR3 is TGCAGCGTTGATTATGGGGGAATAGCTGAAGCTTTCTTT. Translation gives CSVDYGGIAEAFF. The full variable domain, with the rest looked up from reference TRBV29-1 and TRBJ1-1, is SAVISQKPSRDICQRGTSLTIQCQVDSQVTMMFWYRQQPGQSLTLIATANQGSEATYESGFVIDKFPISRPNLTFSTLTVSNMSPEDSSIYLCSVDYGGIAEAFFGQGTRLTVV.

This clone occurred once. The V call is TRBV7-6, the J call TRBJ1-1; D may be TRBD1 (5 bases). There are 18 residues in the CDR3. The germline CDR1 and CDR2 sequences are SGHVS and FNYEAQ. V shed 5 bases and J shed 1 base, with 23 bases lying between them. The chain's CDR3 is CASSADPGPRVRNTEAFF. The CDR3 DNA sequence: TGTGCCAGCAGCGCCGACCCGGGACCGCGGGTTAGGAACACTGAAGCTTTCTTT.

The CDR3 protein is CASSLLAGDETQYF. The CDR3 bases are TGTGCCAGCAGCCTCTTGGCGGGGGACGAGACCCAGTACTTC. The chain carries TRBV5-4 and TRBJ2-5; 7 positions agree with TRBD2. This CDR3 spans 14 amino acids. V shed 4 bases, J shed 5 bases, and the junction held 8 bases outside the gene matches. Germline CDR1 is SGHNT and CDR2 is YYREEE (reference sequence).

The rearrangement links TRBV7-9 to TRBJ1-4; TRBD1 agrees at 7 bases. V shed 6 bases and J 8 bases; nucleotides not matched to a gene: 12. The germline V gene has CDR1 SEHNR and CDR2 FQNEAQ (reference sequence). The CDR3 covers 15 residues. CDR3 bases: TGTGCCAGCAGTTTGCGGACAGGTCTTGGAGAAAAACTGTTTTTT. Translated: CASSLRTGLGEKLFF.

The chain links TRBV12-5 to TRBJ2-3; 12 bases fit TRBD2. The length of the CDR3 is 18 residues. Germline V gene lookup returns CDR1 LGHNT and CDR2 FRNRAP. V shed 0 bases and J 3 bases; nucleotides not matched to a gene: 7. CDR3 DNA: TGTGCTAGTGGTTTGGTGAGACTAGCGGGGGTGGGAACAGATACGCAGTATTTT. Translation: CASGLVRLAGVGTDTQYF.

The CDR3 DNA follows: TGCAGTGCTAGTTCCCGCCACAATAGCAATCAGCCCCAGCATTTT. Its protein product is CSASSRHNSNQPQHF. V usage is TRBV20-1 and J usage is TRBJ1-5; D gene uncertain. Germline V gene lookup returns CDR1 DFQATT and CDR2 SNEGSKA (reference sequence). V dropped 3 bases and J dropped 0 bases, with 12 bases sitting between them. The CDR3 spans 15 residues.

The chain has TRBV5-5 and TRBJ1-1; D is unclear. The germline V gene encodes CDR1 SGHKS and CDR2 YYEKEE (reference sequence). Trimming left V 3 bases short and J 0 bases short, with 9 bases between. This CDR3 has 14 amino acids. CDR3 loop: CASSSVSVNTEAFF. CDR3 nucleotide sequence: TGTGCCAGCAGCTCCGTTTCCGTGAACACTGAAGCTTTCTTT.

V is TRBV19 and J is TRBJ2-7; 12 nucleotides align to TRBD1. The CDR3 loop spans 14 amino acids. Trimming cost V 5 bases and J 7 bases; bases outside gene matches: 6. Germline CDR1 LNHDA, CDR2 SQIVND (reference sequence). CDR3 in DNA: TGTGCCAGTAGTCCGGGACAGGGGGCTGGTGAGCAGTACTTC. As protein: CASSPGQGAGEQYF. The full variable domain, in which reference TRBV19 and TRBJ2-7 provide the parts outside the CDR3, is DGGITQSPKYLFRKEGQNVTLSCEQNLNHDAMYWYRQDPGQGLRLIYYSQIVNDFQKGDIAEGYSVSREKKESFPLTVTSAQKNPTAFYLCASSPGQGAGEQYFGPGTRLTVT.

This chain links TRBV27 with TRBJ2-5; D is possibly TRBD1 (6 bases). The germline gives CDR1 MNHEY, CDR2 SMNVEV (reference sequence). This CDR3 has 15 amino acids. With 4 bases removed from V and 1 base from J, the gap between germline ends came to 13 bases. Here the CDR3 reads CASSSDRTFQETQYF. The DNA for the CDR3 is TGTGCCAGCAGTTCTGACAGGACGTTCCAAGAGACCCAGTACTTC.

The V call is TRBV4-1, the J call TRBJ1-5; D not certain. Trimming pared 1 base from V and 4 bases from J, leaving 11 bases between. The CDR3 has 15 amino acids. In germline, CDR1 is MGHRA, CDR2 YSYEKL. The CDR3 region is CASSQGSRGNQPQHF. The CDR3 DNA follows: TGCGCCAGCAGCCAAGGGTCTCGAGGGAATCAGCCCCAGCATTTT.

This sequence joins TRBV19 and TRBJ1-4, with a weak D call TRBD1 (6 bases). Looked up from germline, CDR1 is LNHDA and CDR2 is SQIVND (reference sequence). Between the trimmed V and J ends, which lost 6 bases and 8 bases, there was a span of 13 bases. The CDR3 has 13 amino acids. This CDR3 is CASRFGTREKLFF. The DNA for the CDR3 is TGTGCCAGTAGATTTGGGACACGGGAAAAACTGTTTTTT.

This clone was seen a single time. In DNA form, the CDR3 reads TGTGCCAGTAGAGACAGGGGGTTAGGGGGGACAGATACGCAGTATTTT. Protein product: CASRDRGLGGTDTQYF. The chain recombines TRBV19 with TRBJ2-3; 9 bases line up with TRBD1. The V segment lost 6 bases and the J segment 3 bases; nucleotides outside the gene matches: 10. CDR3 length: 16 residues. Germline V CDR1 and CDR2: LNHDA, SQIVND (reference sequence).

V is TRBV5-6 and J is TRBJ2-5; 7 positions match TRBD1. V lost 4 bases to trimming and J lost 9 bases; unmatched junction nucleotides: 12. The germline V gene encodes CDR1 SGHDT and CDR2 YYEEEE. This CDR3 spans 14 amino acids. CDR3 in DNA: TGTGCCAGCAGCCCCCAGGGGGAACTCAGAGCCCAGTACTTC. Translation: CASSPQGELRAQYF.

CDR3: CASNAQGLYNEQFF. In nucleotides, the CDR3 is TGTGCCAGCAATGCACAGGGACTCTACAATGAGCAGTTCTTC. The rearrangement joins TRBV5-4 to TRBJ2-1; D possibly matches TRBD1 or TRBD2 (6 bases each). The V gene's germline CDR1 is SGHNT and CDR2 YYREEE (reference sequence). The germline V and J ends were trimmed by 6 bases and 3 bases, with 13 bases remaining between them. The CDR3 runs 14 residues.

The V and J genes are TRBV10-3 and TRBJ1-3, with D unresolved. Germline V gene lookup returns CDR1 ENHRY and CDR2 SYGVKD. The CDR3 spans 14 residues. V was trimmed by 9 bases and J by 0 bases, leaving 12 bases between them. The DNA of the CDR3 is TGTGCCATAGCGTCCGGTTCCTCTGGAAACACCATATATTTT. Its translation is CAIASGSSGNTIYF.

For this clone: Other DNA sequences from this sample encode an identical CDR3 as well. The V gene is TRBV29-1, the J gene TRBJ1-5, with 8 bases matching TRBD1. The CDR3 is 13 amino acids. Germline trimming cut 6 bases from V and 1 base from J; bases unmatched to any gene: 2. Germline V gives CDR1 SQVTM, CDR2 ANQGSEA. As DNA, the CDR3 is TGCAGCGTAGGACAGGGAAGCAATCAGCCCCAGCATTTT. Translation gives CSVGQGSNQPQHF.

The chain carries TRBV18 and TRBJ2-5; possibly TRBD1 for D (6 bases). Between the trimmed V and J ends, which lost 3 bases and 2 bases, there was a span of 19 bases. Germline CDR1 and CDR2: KGHSH and LQKENI. CDR3 length: 17 residues. The DNA of the CDR3 is TGTGCCAGCTCACCGCCAGCCCCTGGGGGCCGACAAGAGACCCAGTACTTC. This gives the protein CASSPPAPGGRQETQYF.

The gene calls are TRBV30 and TRBJ1-2; tentatively, D is TRBD1 (5 bases). The length of the CDR3 is 12 residues. The V gene lost 3 bases and the J gene lost 4 bases, with 9 bases spanning the gap. From germline, CDR1 is GTSNPN and CDR2 SVGIG (reference sequence). The CDR3 region is CAWRRGTYGYTF. CDR3 nucleotide sequence: TGTGCCTGGAGAAGGGGAACCTATGGCTACACCTTC.

This chain joins TRBV24-1 and TRBJ2-5, with 7 bases that match TRBD2. The CDR3 is 16 amino acids. The V gene end was trimmed by 1 base and the J gene end by 5 bases; junction bases not matched to a gene: 9. Germline V lookup: CDR1 KGHDR, CDR2 SFDVKD. The DNA for the CDR3 is TGTGCCACCAGTGATTTCCGGGACTATCCCGGGGAGACCCAGTACTTC. Translated: CATSDFRDYPGETQYF.

The CDR3: CASSQGQGAGGYTF. The DNA of the CDR3 is TGCGCCAGCAGCCAAGGACAGGGGGCCGGTGGCTACACCTTC. V gene TRBV4-1 combines with J gene TRBJ1-2; 10 nucleotides line up with TRBD1. Germline loops: CDR1 MGHRA, CDR2 YSYEKL. J lost 7 bases, V lost 1 base, and 3 bases had no gene match. This CDR3 spans 14 amino acids.